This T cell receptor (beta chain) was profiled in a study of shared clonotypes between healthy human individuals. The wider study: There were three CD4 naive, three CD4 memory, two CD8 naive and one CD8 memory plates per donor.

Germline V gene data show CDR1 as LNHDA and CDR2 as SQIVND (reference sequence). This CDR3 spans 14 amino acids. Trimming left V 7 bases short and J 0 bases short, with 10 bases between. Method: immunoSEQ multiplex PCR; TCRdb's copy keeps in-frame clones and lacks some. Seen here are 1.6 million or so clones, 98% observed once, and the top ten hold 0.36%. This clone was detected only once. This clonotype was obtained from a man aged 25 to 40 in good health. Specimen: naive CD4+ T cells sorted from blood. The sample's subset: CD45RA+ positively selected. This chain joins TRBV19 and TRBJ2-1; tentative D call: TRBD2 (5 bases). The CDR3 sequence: CASNRGGSYNEQFF. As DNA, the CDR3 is TGTGCCAGTAATCGGGGTGGCTCCTACAATGAGCAGTTCTTC.